The entry below gives a single T cell receptor (beta chain) sequence along with its context. V lost 1 base and J 6 bases, leaving 13 bases between the germline ends. The CDR3 has 14 residues. Germline values: CDR1 SGHAT, CDR2 FQNNGV. The data stem from a study of shared clonotypes between healthy human individuals. The assay was carried out at the deep level. As originally analysed: ImmunoSEQ yielded junction-only sequences lacking quality scores, so filtering differed. TCRdb keeps only in-frame clones here, not all; method: immunoSEQ multiplex PCR. For V, J and clone size, that table is used; D and trimming come from the DNA. The sample records about 1,500,000 clones, approximately 96% being singletons.

This sequence originates from a man younger than 40 in good health. This chain connects TRBV11-2 to TRBJ2-7; D might be TRBD2 (5 bases). Sequenced: naive CD4+ T cells sorted from blood. Subset meaning: CD45RA+ positively selected. CDR3 in amino acids: CASSLGLHGGEQYF. CDR3 bases: TGTGCCAGCAGCTTAGGGCTACATGGAGGCGAGCAGTACTTC.